The 5 T cell receptor beta chains in this list originate from one sample, sequenced in a study of T cell responses to AZD1222 COVID-19 vaccine. Some clones are missing from TCRdb's copy, which holds only in-frame ones; the method was immunoSEQ multiplex PCR. The table records about 66,000 clones, roughly 80% of them present only once. The sample in question was peripheral blood, obtained 28 days after the second AZD1222 dose. These receptors came from an adult who received the AZD1222 COVID-19 vaccine.

This chain connects TRBV7-6 to TRBJ1-1; 7 positions match TRBD1. Losses at the gene ends were 4 bases for V and 0 bases for J; bases not matched to a gene: 14. CDR1 and CDR2 from the germline V gene are SGHVS and FNYEAQ. This CDR3 is 18 amino acids long. The CDR3 loop reads CASSSLGTALLMNTEAFF. The CDR3 nucleotides are TGTGCCAGCAGCTCCCTGGGGACAGCTCTACTCATGAACACTGAAGCTTTCTTT.

This chain connects TRBV5-1 to TRBJ1-3; 8 bases align to TRBD1. The J segment lost 9 bases and the V segment lost 4 bases, leaving 12 bases of the junction unmatched. Germline V gives CDR1 SGHRS, CDR2 YFSETQ. The CDR3 covers 15 residues. The CDR3 is CASSPGDRSGGTIYF. The CDR3 DNA reads TGCGCCAGCAGCCCTGGGGACAGGAGCGGGGGCACCATATATTTT. Variable domain in full (rest from reference TRBV5-1 and TRBJ1-3): KAGVTQTPRYLIKTRGQQVTLSCSPISGHRSVSWYQQTPGQGLQFLFEYFSETQRNKGNFPGRFSGRQFSNSRSEMNVSTLELGDSALYLCASSPGDRSGGTIYFGEGSWLTVV.

The chain couples TRBV5-1 to TRBJ2-2, with D unclear. The CDR3 is 16 residues long. Trimming shortened V by 0 bases and J by 0 bases, and 9 bases separated the two germline ends. CDR1 SGHRS and CDR2 YFSETQ come from the germline V gene. CDR3 loop: CASSLVPGTNTGELFF. CDR3 sequence (DNA): TGCGCCAGCAGCTTGGTACCGGGCACGAACACCGGGGAGCTGTTTTTT.

The rearrangement uses TRBV2 and TRBJ2-7; D is perhaps TRBD2 (5 bases). This CDR3 comprises 13 residues. Trimming removed 6 bases from V and 3 bases from J, with 12 bases in between. Germline V CDR1 and CDR2: SNHLY, FYNNEI. CDR3 sequence (DNA): TGTGCCAGCAGGGGGAGATCTTTCTACGAGCAGTACTTC. It codes for CASRGRSFYEQYF. The whole variable domain, filled in from reference TRBV2 and TRBJ2-7, reads EPEVTQTPSHQVTQMGQEVILRCVPISNHLYFYWYRQILGQKVEFLVSFYNNEISEKSEIFDDQFSVERPDGSNFTLKIRSTKLEDSAMYFCASRGRSFYEQYFGPGTRLTVT.

This chain connects TRBV27 to TRBJ1-5; maybe TRBD1 (6 bases). This CDR3 comprises 14 residues. Germline values: CDR1 MNHEY, CDR2 SMNVEV (reference sequence). Deletions cut 2 bases from V and 5 bases from J, with 10 bases between. CDR3 bases: TGTGCCAGCAGTTTAGGGGGGCCGGATCAGCCCCAGCATTTT. Its translation is CASSLGGPDQPQHF.